These 22 T cell receptor beta chains originate from one sample sequenced in a study of cytomegalovirus exposure and HLA in healthy donors (TCRdb year 2017). Library preparation used the immunoSEQ multiplex PCR assay. For the multiplex PCR, a mixture combining 60 forward primers for TCR Vbeta segments and 13 reverse primers for TCR Jbeta segments was used. TCRdb re-hosts the immuneACCESS table, in-frame sequences only. Its copies lack some clones; in the studies checked, an unresolved V gene accounts for under half of them, and the cause for the rest is not known. Counted in this sample were more than 100,000 clones; roughly 78% of them appeared once. Of the sample, approximately 4.2% is held by the ten largest clones. The source material was PBMCs. Receptors originate from a man aged 45-60 years in good health and CMV-seropositive.

This sequence joins TRBV5-4 and TRBJ2-1, with TRBD2 matching 15 bases. Losses at the gene ends were 0 bases for V and 6 bases for J; bases not matched to a gene: 10. This CDR3 region has 19 residues. Germline assignment: CDR1 SGHNT and CDR2 YYREEE (reference sequence). The CDR3 DNA sequence: TGTGCCAGCAGCTTGGCCCCCACGGGACTAGCGGGGGGAGCCAATGAGCAGTTCTTC. Translating it yields CASSLAPTGLAGGANEQFF. Using reference TRBV5-4 and TRBJ2-1 for the parts outside the CDR3, the full variable domain is ETGVTQSPTHLIKTRGQQVTLRCSSQSGHNTVSWYQQALGQGPQFIFQYYREEENGRGNFPPRFSGLQFPNYSSELNVNALELDDSALYLCASSLAPTGLAGGANEQFFGPGTRLTVL.

The chain recombines TRBV11-1 with TRBJ2-7; tentatively, D is TRBD1 (6 bases). The germline V gene has CDR1 SGHAT and CDR2 FQDESV (reference sequence). V lost 8 bases, J lost 6 bases, and 17 bases lay in between. The CDR3 has 13 residues. The CDR3 DNA is TGTGCCAGCTTCGGACAGCTTCACGGCGAGCAGTACTTC. Its protein product is CASFGQLHGEQYF. Full variable domain (rest looked up from reference TRBV11-1 and TRBJ2-7): EAEVAQSPRYKITEKSQAVAFWCDPISGHATLYWYRQILGQGPELLVQFQDESVVDDSQLPKDRFSAERLKGVDSTLKIQPAELGDSAMYLCASFGQLHGEQYFGPGTRLTVT.

The gene calls are TRBV7-2 and TRBJ1-6; the match to TRBD1 covers 7 bases. Germline V gene lookup returns CDR1 SGHTA and CDR2 FQGNSA. The J segment lost 10 bases and the V segment lost 1 base, leaving 16 bases of the junction unmatched. This CDR3 is built from 18 residues. The chain's CDR3 is CASSLVGGAGSGESPLHF. The CDR3 coding sequence is TGTGCCAGCAGCTTAGTAGGGGGCGCTGGATCGGGGGAATCACCCCTCCACTTT. The full variable domain, its missing parts supplied by reference TRBV7-2 and TRBJ1-6, is GAGVSQSPSNKVTEKGKDVELRCDPISGHTALYWYRQSLGQGLEFLIYFQGNSAPDKSGLPSDRFSAERTGGSVSTLTIQRTQQEDSAVYLCASSLVGGAGSGESPLHFGNGTRLTVT.

The V call is TRBV6-5, the J call TRBJ2-7; maybe TRBD1 (5 bases). The V and J ends lost 6 bases and 7 bases respectively, with 13 bases between them. This CDR3 has 12 amino acids. Germline CDR1 reads MNHEY; CDR2 reads SVGAGI. The CDR3 nucleotides are TGTGCCAGCAGGAACCCCAACAGGGAGCAGTACTTC. This sequence encodes CASRNPNREQYF.

The chain recombines TRBV19 with TRBJ2-5, with 10 bases identical to TRBD1. CDR1 and CDR2 (germline): LNHDA, SQIVND (reference sequence). The junction had 7 bases not matched to a gene; V was cut back by 5 bases and J by 4 bases. This CDR3 has 15 residues. The CDR3 loop is CASSPLTGGAETQYF. CDR3 nucleotides: TGTGCCAGTAGTCCTCTGACAGGGGGCGCAGAGACCCAGTACTTC.

V gene TRBV18 combines with J gene TRBJ2-2; no reliable D call. The CDR3 covers 13 residues. Trimming removed 5 bases at V and 7 bases at J, with 11 bases between. Germline CDR1 reads KGHSH; CDR2 reads LQKENI. CDR3 sequence: CASSTTENGELFF. In nucleotides, the CDR3 is TGTGCCAGCTCAACCACAGAAAACGGGGAGCTGTTTTTT.

The gene calls are TRBV18 and TRBJ2-1; 8 bases fit TRBD2. The CDR3 totals 15 residues. The V gene's germline CDR1 is KGHSH and CDR2 LQKENI. The trim removed 4 bases at V and 6 bases at J, leaving 8 bases unmatched. CDR3 nucleotides: TGTGCCAGCTCACTCATCGAGACTAGCGCCAATGAGCAGTTCTTC. It is translated as CASSLIETSANEQFF.

This chain connects TRBV14 to TRBJ1-4, with 7 positions matching TRBD1. V shed 4 bases and J 7 bases; nucleotides not matched to a gene: 3. CDR3 size: 13 residues. From germline, CDR1 is SGHDN and CDR2 FVKESK. The CDR3 region has the DNA TGTGCCAGCAGCCGCCAGGGGGGTGAAAAACTGTTTTTT. Translating it yields CASSRQGGEKLFF.

The chain links TRBV4-2 to TRBJ2-1, with a weak D call TRBD2 (5 bases). CDR3 length equals 16 residues. V dropped 5 bases and J dropped 3 bases, with 17 bases sitting between them. Per germline, CDR1 LGHNA and CDR2 YNFKEQ. The CDR3 reads CASSGRGRTDYNEQFF. DNA of the CDR3: TGTGCCAGCAGCGGGAGAGGACGAACCGACTACAATGAGCAGTTCTTC.

CDR3 sequence: CASSVQSSGQETQYF. The DNA of the CDR3 is TGTGCCAGCAGCGTCCAATCTAGCGGGCAAGAGACCCAGTACTTC. This sequence joins TRBV7-2 and TRBJ2-5, with TRBD2 identical over 8 bases. The CDR3 runs 15 residues. Germline-derived CDR1 and CDR2 are SGHTA and FQGNSA. Trimming cost V 5 bases and J 2 bases; bases outside gene matches: 7.

The chain combines TRBV5-6 with TRBJ1-2; TRBD1 matches at 8 bases. The CDR3 sequence is 14 residues long. The germline V gene encodes CDR1 SGHDT and CDR2 YYEEEE. With V trimmed by 4 bases and J by 1 base, 3 bases remained unmatched. The CDR3 DNA follows: TGTGCCAGCAGCACGGGACAGGTTAACTATGGCTACACCTTC. Protein sequence: CASSTGQVNYGYTF.

V gene TRBV28 combines with J gene TRBJ1-2; perhaps TRBD1 as D (5 bases). Germline V gives CDR1 MDHEN, CDR2 SYDVKM. V dropped 6 bases and J dropped 7 bases, with 15 bases sitting between them. The CDR3 extends over 13 amino acids. The CDR3 spells CASSPHDRGGYTF. The CDR3 DNA is TGTGCCAGCAGCCCACATGACAGAGGTGGCTACACCTTC.

Concerning this clone: The junction departs from the called germline gene at one end, perhaps through a read error. The chain uses TRBV4-1 and TRBJ1-1; TRBD1 matches 8 bases. Per the germline V gene, CDR1 is MGHRA and CDR2 is YSYEKL. The CDR3 contains 16 residues. The CDR3 sequence: CVSSPWTGNMNTEAFF. The CDR3 coding sequence is TGCGTCAGCAGCCCTTGGACAGGGAACATGAACACTGAAGCTTTCTTT.

The gene calls are TRBV7-9 and TRBJ2-3; D possibly corresponds to TRBD2 (6 bases). The CDR3 consists of 14 residues. CDR1 is SEHNR, CDR2 FQNEAQ, per germline (reference sequence). Trimming removed 2 bases at V and 8 bases at J, with 14 bases between. CDR3 in amino acids: CASSLPSTSSTQYF. The CDR3 nucleotides are TGTGCCAGCAGCTTACCGTCGACTAGTTCTACGCAGTATTTT.

This clone was seen only a few times. The rearrangement uses TRBV19 and TRBJ1-1, with a possible D match to TRBD1 (5 bases). V lost 5 bases, J lost 1 base, and 17 bases lay in between. The CDR3 length is 16 residues. Germline CDR1 is LNHDA and CDR2 is SQIVND (reference sequence). CDR3 nucleotides: TGTGCCAGTAGTGCCAGCGCAAGAGACAGGAACACTGAAGCTTTCTTT. Encoded protein: CASSASARDRNTEAFF.

V is TRBV9 and J is TRBJ2-1; 11 bases map to TRBD2. Germline CDR1 reads SGDLS; CDR2 reads YYNGEE. V shed 0 bases, J shed 7 bases, and the junction held 9 bases outside the gene matches. The CDR3 spans 17 residues. The CDR3 region has the DNA TGTGCCAGCAGCGTAGTAGCGGGAGGGTCGACAAAAAATGAGCAGTTCTTC. Translated: CASSVVAGGSTKNEQFF.

The sample holds a few counts of this clone. The chain combines TRBV11-1 with TRBJ2-1; TRBD2 matches 10 bases. CDR1 SGHAT and CDR2 FQDESV come from the germline V gene (reference sequence). The ends lost 4 bases at V and 5 bases at J; junction bases unmatched: 8. The length of the CDR3 is 16 residues. The CDR3 here is CASSSKGLAINNEQFF. Here the CDR3 DNA reads TGTGCCAGCAGCTCAAAGGGACTAGCGATTAACAATGAGCAGTTCTTC.

The chain has TRBV11-3 and TRBJ1-2; D unclear. The germline CDR1 and CDR2 sequences are SGHNT and YENEEA. V was trimmed by 0 bases and J by 2 bases, leaving 4 bases between them. There are 13 residues in the CDR3. The CDR3 DNA follows: TGTGCCAGCAGCTTAGACGGGAACTATGGCTACACCTTC. It specifies CASSLDGNYGYTF.

The chain carries TRBV29-1 and TRBJ1-2, with TRBD1 identical over 8 bases. Trimming took 3 bases from V and 8 from J; bases not matched to a gene: 8. This CDR3 is built from 13 residues. CDR1 is SQVTM and CDR2 is ANQGSEA in the germline V gene. The CDR3 loop is CSVDRGRGGGYTF. The CDR3 DNA follows: TGCAGCGTTGACAGGGGGCGGGGGGGAGGCTACACCTTC. The variable domain in full, with the rest retrieved from reference TRBV29-1 and TRBJ1-2, is SAVISQKPSRDICQRGTSLTIQCQVDSQVTMMFWYRQQPGQSLTLIATANQGSEATYESGFVIDKFPISRPNLTFSTLTVSNMSPEDSSIYLCSVDRGRGGGYTFGSGTRLTVV.

This rearrangement joins TRBV14 to TRBJ2-7; D is perhaps TRBD2 (5 bases). Trimming stripped 0 bases from V and 4 bases from J, with 7 bases between. The CDR3 consists of 13 residues. Germline V gene lookup returns CDR1 SGHDN and CDR2 FVKESK. The CDR3 DNA sequence: TGTGCCAGCAGCCAAGATGGAGGTTACGAGCAGTACTTC. Translating it yields CASSQDGGYEQYF.

The rearrangement joins TRBV5-1 to TRBJ2-2, with D uncertain. Trimming took off 2 bases at V and 7 bases at J, with 15 bases between the two ends. The CDR3 contains 15 residues. Looked up from germline, CDR1 is SGHRS and CDR2 is YFSETQ. DNA of the CDR3: TGCGCCAGCAGCTTTTCTTGGGCCGAGTACGGGGAGCTGTTTTTT. Protein: CASSFSWAEYGELFF.

The chain has TRBV28 and TRBJ1-1; the match to TRBD1 covers 8 bases. This CDR3 region has 14 residues. Germline V gene lookup returns CDR1 MDHEN and CDR2 SYDVKM. V lost 8 bases and J lost 1; bases outside the gene matches: 6. CDR3 sequence reads: CASLTGVWNTEAFF. CDR3 bases: TGTGCCAGCCTGACAGGGGTATGGAACACTGAAGCTTTCTTT.